This T cell receptor (beta chain) originates from a study of tumor-infiltrating lymphocytes in primary liver carcinoma. Study overall: Men as well as women, aged 30 to 69 years, made up the patients. Each of the samples returned roughly 3.5 to 7.13 million productive TCRbeta reads (a yield similar across tissue types).

The CDR3 has 14 amino acids. Trimming cost V 0 bases and J 8 bases, with 13 bases left between them. Germline-derived CDR1 and CDR2 are MNHNY and SVGAGI (reference sequence). In regard to this clonotype: Its target is unknown.

Unsorted whole blood supplied the blood RNA, and germline DNA was isolated too. A constant-region primer served to make TCR beta cDNA from roughly 500 ng total RNA. What produced the TCR beta libraries was three nested multiplex PCR rounds using slightly modified ARM-PCR. In the first two PCR rounds, TRBV1-TRBV30 forward primers were paired with a C-beta reverse primer, and each round lasted roughly 9 cycles. MiXCR, applied by TCRdb to the multiplex PCR reads, yields one record per CDR3 protein. The top ten hold around 68% of the sample, which has some 180,000 distinct CDR3 sequences, about 55% seen once. Study-level results: Tumor samples exhibited a significantly greater top-250-clone fraction than blood samples (p = 0.039).

The chain carries TRBV6-6 and TRBJ1-2, with D tentatively TRBD1 (5 bases). Sequenced: peripheral blood. This TCR came from a man aged 40-55 years with primary liver carcinoma and hepatitis B virus infection. The CDR3: CASSYSEGTGGYTF. The CDR3 nucleotides are TGTGCCAGCAGTTACTCGGAGGGGACGGGAGGCTACACCTTC.